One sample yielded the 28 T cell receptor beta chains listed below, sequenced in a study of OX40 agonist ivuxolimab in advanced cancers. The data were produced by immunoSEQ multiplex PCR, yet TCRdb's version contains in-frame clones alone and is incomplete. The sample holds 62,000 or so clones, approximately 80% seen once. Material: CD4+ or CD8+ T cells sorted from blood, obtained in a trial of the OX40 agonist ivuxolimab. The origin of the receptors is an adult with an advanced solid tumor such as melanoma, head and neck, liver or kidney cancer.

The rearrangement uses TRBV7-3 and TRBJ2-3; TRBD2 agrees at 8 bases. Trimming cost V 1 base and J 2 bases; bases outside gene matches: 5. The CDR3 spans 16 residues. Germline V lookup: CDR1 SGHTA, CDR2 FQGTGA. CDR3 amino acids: CASSLIGGGITDTQYF. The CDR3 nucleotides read TGTGCCAGCAGCTTAATAGGCGGGGGGATCACAGATACGCAGTATTTT.

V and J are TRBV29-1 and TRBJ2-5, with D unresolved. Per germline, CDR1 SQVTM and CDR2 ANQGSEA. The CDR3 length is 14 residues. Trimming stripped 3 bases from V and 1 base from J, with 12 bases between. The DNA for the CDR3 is TGCAGCGTTGACAGGTCCAAACCCCAAGAGACCCAGTACTTC. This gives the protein CSVDRSKPQETQYF.

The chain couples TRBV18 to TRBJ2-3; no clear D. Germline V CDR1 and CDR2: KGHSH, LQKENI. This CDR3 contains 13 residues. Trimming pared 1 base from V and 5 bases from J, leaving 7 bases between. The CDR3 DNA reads TGTGCCAGCTCACCACGTGGAATAGATACGCAGTATTTT. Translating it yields CASSPRGIDTQYF.

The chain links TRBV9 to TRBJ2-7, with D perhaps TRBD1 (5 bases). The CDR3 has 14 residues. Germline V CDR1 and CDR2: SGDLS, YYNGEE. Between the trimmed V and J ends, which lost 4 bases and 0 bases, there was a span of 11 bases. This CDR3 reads CASSPRQFSYEQYF. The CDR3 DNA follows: TGTGCCAGCAGCCCCCGACAGTTCTCCTACGAGCAGTACTTC.

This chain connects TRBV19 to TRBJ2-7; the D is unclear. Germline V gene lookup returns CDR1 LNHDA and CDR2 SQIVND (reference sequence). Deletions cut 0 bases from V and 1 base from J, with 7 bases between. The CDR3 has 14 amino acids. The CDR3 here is CASSIEAESYEQYF. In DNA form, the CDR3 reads TGTGCCAGTAGTATAGAGGCAGAATCCTACGAGCAGTACTTC.

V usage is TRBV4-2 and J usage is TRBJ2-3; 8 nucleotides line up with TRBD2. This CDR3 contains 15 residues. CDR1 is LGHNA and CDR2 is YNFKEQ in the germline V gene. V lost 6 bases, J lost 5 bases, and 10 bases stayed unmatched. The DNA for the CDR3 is TGTGCCAGCAGTCACAACGAGGGACTAGAAGATACGCAGTATTTT. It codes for CASSHNEGLEDTQYF.

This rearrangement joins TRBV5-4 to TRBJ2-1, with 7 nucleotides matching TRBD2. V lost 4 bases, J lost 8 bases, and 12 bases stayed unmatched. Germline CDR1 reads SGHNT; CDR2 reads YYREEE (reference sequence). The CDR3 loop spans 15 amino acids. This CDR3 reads CASSHAAGENDEQFF. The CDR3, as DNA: TGTGCCAGCAGCCACGCTGCGGGGGAGAACGATGAGCAGTTCTTC.

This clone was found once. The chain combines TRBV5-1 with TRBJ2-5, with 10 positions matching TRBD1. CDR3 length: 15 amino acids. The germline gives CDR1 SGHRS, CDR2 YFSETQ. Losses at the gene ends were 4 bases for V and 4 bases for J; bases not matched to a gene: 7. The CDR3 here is CASSRWTGGRETQYF. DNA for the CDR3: TGCGCCAGCAGCCGATGGACAGGGGGGAGAGAGACCCAGTACTTC.

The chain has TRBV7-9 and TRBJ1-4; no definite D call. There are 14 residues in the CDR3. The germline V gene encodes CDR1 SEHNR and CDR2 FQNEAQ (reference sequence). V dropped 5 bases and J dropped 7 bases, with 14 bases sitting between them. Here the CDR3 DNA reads TGTGCCAGCAGCCTACCCGACACCTCTGAAAAACTGTTTTTT. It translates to CASSLPDTSEKLFF.

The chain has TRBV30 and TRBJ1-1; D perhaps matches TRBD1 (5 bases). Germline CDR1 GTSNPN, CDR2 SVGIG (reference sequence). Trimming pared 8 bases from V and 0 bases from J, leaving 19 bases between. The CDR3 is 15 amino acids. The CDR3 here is CAATGAGGMNTEAFF. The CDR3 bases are TGTGCCGCGACCGGGGCCGGTGGGATGAACACTGAAGCTTTCTTT. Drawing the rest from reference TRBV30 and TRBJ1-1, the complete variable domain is SQTIHQWPATLVQPVGSPLSLECTVEGTSNPNLYWYRQAAGRGLQLLFYSVGIGQISSEVPQNLSASRPQDRQFILSSKKLLLSDSGFYLCAATGAGGMNTEAFFGQGTRLTVV.

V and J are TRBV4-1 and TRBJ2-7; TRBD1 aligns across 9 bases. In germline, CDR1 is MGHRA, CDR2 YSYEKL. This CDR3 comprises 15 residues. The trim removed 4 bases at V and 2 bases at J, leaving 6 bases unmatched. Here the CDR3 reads CASSPRQGGTYEQYF. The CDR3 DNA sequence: TGCGCCAGCAGCCCCCGACAGGGGGGGACCTACGAGCAGTACTTC.

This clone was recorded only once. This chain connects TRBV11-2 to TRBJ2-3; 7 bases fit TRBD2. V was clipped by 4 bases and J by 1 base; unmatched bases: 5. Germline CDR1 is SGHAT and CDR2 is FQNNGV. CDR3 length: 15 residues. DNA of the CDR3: TGTGCCAGCAGCTGGGGGGGTAGTGGCACAGATACGCAGTATTTT. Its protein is CASSWGGSGTDTQYF.

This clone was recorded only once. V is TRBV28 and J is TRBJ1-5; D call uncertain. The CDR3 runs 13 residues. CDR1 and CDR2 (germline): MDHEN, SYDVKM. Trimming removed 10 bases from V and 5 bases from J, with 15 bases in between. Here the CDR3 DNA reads TGTGCCACCGAACCGGACGGCTATCAGCCCCAGCATTTT. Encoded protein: CATEPDGYQPQHF.

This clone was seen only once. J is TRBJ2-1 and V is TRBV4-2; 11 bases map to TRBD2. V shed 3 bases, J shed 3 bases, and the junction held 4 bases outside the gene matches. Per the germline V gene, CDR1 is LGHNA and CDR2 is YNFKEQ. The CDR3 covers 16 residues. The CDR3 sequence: CASSQGTSGYYNEQFF. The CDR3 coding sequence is TGTGCCAGCAGCCAGGGGACTAGCGGTTACTACAATGAGCAGTTCTTC.

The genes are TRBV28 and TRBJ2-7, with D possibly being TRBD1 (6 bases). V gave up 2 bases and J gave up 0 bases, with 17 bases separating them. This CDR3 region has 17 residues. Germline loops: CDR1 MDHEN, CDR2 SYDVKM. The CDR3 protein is CASSLVSGRGGSYEQYF. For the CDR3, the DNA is TGTGCCAGCAGTTTAGTCTCAGGTCGAGGGGGCTCCTACGAGCAGTACTTC. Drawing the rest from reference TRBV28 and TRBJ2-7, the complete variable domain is DVKVTQSSRYLVKRTGEKVFLECVQDMDHENMFWYRQDPGLGLRLIYFSYDVKMKEKGDIPEGYSVSREKKERFSLILESASTNQTSMYLCASSLVSGRGGSYEQYFGPGTRLTVT.

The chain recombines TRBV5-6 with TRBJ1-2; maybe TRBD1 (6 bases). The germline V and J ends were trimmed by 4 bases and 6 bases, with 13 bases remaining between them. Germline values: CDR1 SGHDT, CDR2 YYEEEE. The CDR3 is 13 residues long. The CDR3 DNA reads TGTGCCAGCAGCCCCCAGGGGAGGGATGGCTACACCTTC. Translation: CASSPQGRDGYTF.

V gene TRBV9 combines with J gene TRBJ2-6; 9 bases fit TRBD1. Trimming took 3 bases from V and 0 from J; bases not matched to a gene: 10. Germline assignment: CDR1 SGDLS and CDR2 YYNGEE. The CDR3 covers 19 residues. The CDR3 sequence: CASSAHQGQGFSGANVLTF. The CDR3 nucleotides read TGTGCCAGCAGCGCGCATCAGGGACAGGGATTCTCTGGGGCCAACGTCCTGACTTTC.

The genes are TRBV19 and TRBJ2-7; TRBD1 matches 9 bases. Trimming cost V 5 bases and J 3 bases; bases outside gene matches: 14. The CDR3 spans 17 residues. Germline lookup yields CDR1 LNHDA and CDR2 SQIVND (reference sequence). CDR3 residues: CASSPEGGTGSFYEQYF. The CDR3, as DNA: TGTGCCAGTAGTCCCGAAGGGGGGACAGGGAGTTTCTACGAGCAGTACTTC.

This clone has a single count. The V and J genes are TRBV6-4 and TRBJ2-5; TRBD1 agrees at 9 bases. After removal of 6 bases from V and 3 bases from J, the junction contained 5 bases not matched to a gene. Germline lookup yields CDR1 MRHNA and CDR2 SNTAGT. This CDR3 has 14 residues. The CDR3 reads CASSARDREETQYF. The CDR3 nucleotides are TGTGCCAGCAGCGCCCGGGACAGGGAAGAGACCCAGTACTTC.

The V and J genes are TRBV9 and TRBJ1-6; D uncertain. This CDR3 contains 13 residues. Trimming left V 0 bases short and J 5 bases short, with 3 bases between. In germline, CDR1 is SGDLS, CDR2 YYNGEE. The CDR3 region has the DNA TGTGCCAGCAGCGTAGTGGATAATTCACCCCTCCACTTT. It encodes CASSVVDNSPLHF. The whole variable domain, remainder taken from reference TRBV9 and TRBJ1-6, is DSGVTQTPKHLITATGQRVTLRCSPRSGDLSVYWYQQSLDQGLQFLIQYYNGEERAKGNILERFSAQQFPDLHSELNLSSLELGDSALYFCASSVVDNSPLHFGNGTRLTVT.

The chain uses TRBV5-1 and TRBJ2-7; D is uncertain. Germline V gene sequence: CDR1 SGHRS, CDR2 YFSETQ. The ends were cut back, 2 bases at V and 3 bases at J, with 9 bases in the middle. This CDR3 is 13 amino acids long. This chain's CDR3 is CASSFTGNYEQYF. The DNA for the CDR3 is TGCGCCAGCAGCTTTACTGGTAACTACGAGCAGTACTTC.

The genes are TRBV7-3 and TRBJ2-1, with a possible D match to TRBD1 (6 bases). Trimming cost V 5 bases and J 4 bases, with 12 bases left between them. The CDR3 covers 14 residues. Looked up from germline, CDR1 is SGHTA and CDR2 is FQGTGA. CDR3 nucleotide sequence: TGTGCCAGCAGCGCAGGGGTTGGATACAATGAGCAGTTCTTC. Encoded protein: CASSAGVGYNEQFF.

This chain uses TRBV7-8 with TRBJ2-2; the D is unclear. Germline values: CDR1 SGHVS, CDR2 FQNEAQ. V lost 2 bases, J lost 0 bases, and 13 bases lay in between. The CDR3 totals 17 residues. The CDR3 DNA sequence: TGTGCCAGCAGCTTAAGTGCAGGCCCAGCGAACACCGGGGAGCTGTTTTTT. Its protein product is CASSLSAGPANTGELFF.

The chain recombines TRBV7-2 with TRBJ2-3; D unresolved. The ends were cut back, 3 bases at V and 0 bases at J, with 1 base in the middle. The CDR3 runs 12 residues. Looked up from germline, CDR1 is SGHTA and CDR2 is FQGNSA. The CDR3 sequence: CASSLSTDTQYF. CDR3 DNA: TGTGCCAGCAGCTTGAGCACAGATACGCAGTATTTT.

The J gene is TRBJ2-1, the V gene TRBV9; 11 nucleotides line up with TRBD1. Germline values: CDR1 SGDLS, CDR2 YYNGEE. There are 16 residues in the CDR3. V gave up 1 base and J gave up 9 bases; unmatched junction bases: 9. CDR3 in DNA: TGTGCCAGCAGCGTAACCGGGACAGGGGGAGGTACTGAGCAGTTCTTC. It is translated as CASSVTGTGGGTEQFF.

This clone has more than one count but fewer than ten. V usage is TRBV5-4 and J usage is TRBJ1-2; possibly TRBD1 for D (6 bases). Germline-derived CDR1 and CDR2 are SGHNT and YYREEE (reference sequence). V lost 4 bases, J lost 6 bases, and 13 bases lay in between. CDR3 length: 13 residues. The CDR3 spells CASSNQGRDGYTF. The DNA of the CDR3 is TGTGCCAGCAGCAACCAGGGGAGGGATGGCTACACCTTC.

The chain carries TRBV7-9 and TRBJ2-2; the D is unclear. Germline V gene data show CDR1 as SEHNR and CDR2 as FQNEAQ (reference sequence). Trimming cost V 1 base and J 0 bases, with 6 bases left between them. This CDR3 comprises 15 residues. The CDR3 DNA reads TGTGCCAGCAGCTTAGGGACCGCGAACACCGGGGAGCTGTTTTTT. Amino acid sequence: CASSLGTANTGELFF. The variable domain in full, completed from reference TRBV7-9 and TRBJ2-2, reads DTGVSQNPRHKITKRGQNVTFRCDPISEHNRLYWYRQTLGQGPEFLTYFQNEAQLEKSRLLSDRFSAERPKGSFSTLEIQRTEQGDSAMYLCASSLGTANTGELFFGEGSRLTVL.

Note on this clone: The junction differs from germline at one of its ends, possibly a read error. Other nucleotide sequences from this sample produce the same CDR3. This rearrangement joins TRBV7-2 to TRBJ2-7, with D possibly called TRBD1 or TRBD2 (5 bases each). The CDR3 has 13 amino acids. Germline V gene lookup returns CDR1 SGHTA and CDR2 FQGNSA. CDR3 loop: CASSLGTQREQYF. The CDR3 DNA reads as TGTGCTAGCAGCTTAGGGACCCAACGGGAGCAGTACTTC.